This TCR beta chain was captured in a study of OX40 agonist ivuxolimab in advanced cancers. About the study: Dose-escalation patients had hepatocellular carcinoma, melanoma, renal cell or head and neck cancer.

The method was immunoSEQ multiplex PCR; TCRdb's version includes in-frame clones alone and lacks a portion of them. The table has 55,000 to 80,000 clones, more than 85% seen once; the top ten hold 1.1%. Notes on this clone: No antigen is known for it.

General study points: Within 6 weeks, CD4+ and CD8+ blood T cells expanded clonally at 0.1 to 3.0 mg/kg. With doses of 0.1-3.0 mg/kg, partial responders showed among the lowest clonal expansion. The average count of expanded clones was higher among CD8+ T cells than among CD4+.

Trimming removed 6 bases at V and 0 bases at J, with 18 bases between. Germline-derived CDR1 and CDR2 are ENHRY and SYGVKD. The CDR3 spans 16 residues. V usage is TRBV10-3 and J usage is TRBJ2-7, with a tentative D call TRBD2 (6 bases). The material sequenced was CD4+ or CD8+ T cells sorted from blood, taken in a trial of the OX40 agonist ivuxolimab. This clonotype originated in an adult with an advanced solid tumor such as melanoma, head and neck, liver or kidney cancer. The DNA for the CDR3 is TGTGCCATCAGGGGATCACGGGACTCGAGCTCCTACGAGCAGTACTTC. Residues: CAIRGSRDSSSYEQYF.